This T cell receptor beta chain was profiled in a study of blood T cells in healthy people across ages. Study results and limitations: Long-lived donors had more naive CD4+ cells and higher diversity than aged donors. The unknown donor CMV status may have confounded expanded clonotype changes.

A J-beta primer mix and a sample-barcoded 5' primer were used in a second PCR of roughly 7 to 12 cycles. One entry per CDR3 protein results from TCRdb running MiXCR on the 5' RACE reads. The sample includes about 690,000 distinct CDR3 sequences, 35% to 50% of them seen just once. With respect to this clonotype: Its antigen is as yet unknown.

The sample taken for sequencing was blood. The sequence was obtained from a man older than 75 in good health.

The CDR3, as DNA: TGTGCCAGCAGTTACCAACAGACCCTTGACGAGCAGTTCTTC. Its translation is CASSYQQTLDEQFF. The chain links TRBV6-5 to TRBJ2-1; D is unresolved. V was clipped by 2 bases and J by 10 bases, with 15 bases between them. Germline-derived CDR1 and CDR2 are MNHEY and SVGAGI. The CDR3 has 14 residues.